This TCR beta chain was captured in a study of identifying expanded T cells in peripheral blood. Regarding the study as a whole: Over around two and four weeks, about 15 and 19 clones changed, versus around 1.1 between replicates. Across healthy donors, higher total template counts meant significantly greater roughly 2-week count variance.

For this clone: The antigen remains undetermined.

Healthy donors had no documented immune events, such as infections, while sampled. This CDR3 is 15 amino acids long. V was shortened by 4 bases and J by 2 bases, with 14 bases between the two germline ends. The germline CDR1 and CDR2 sequences are SGHRS and YFSETQ. Here immunoSEQ multiplex PCR was the method, and the copy in TCRdb shows in-frame clones only, minus some. The sample yields about 80,000 clones, more than 70% seen once. The chain recombines TRBV5-1 with TRBJ2-3; D possibly corresponds to TRBD2 (6 bases). The receptor was derived from a person aged 18-70 years in good health. The sample comprised blood. The CDR3 spells CASSQERADTDTQYF. CDR3 in DNA: TGCGCCAGCAGCCAGGAGCGGGCCGACACAGATACGCAGTATTTT.